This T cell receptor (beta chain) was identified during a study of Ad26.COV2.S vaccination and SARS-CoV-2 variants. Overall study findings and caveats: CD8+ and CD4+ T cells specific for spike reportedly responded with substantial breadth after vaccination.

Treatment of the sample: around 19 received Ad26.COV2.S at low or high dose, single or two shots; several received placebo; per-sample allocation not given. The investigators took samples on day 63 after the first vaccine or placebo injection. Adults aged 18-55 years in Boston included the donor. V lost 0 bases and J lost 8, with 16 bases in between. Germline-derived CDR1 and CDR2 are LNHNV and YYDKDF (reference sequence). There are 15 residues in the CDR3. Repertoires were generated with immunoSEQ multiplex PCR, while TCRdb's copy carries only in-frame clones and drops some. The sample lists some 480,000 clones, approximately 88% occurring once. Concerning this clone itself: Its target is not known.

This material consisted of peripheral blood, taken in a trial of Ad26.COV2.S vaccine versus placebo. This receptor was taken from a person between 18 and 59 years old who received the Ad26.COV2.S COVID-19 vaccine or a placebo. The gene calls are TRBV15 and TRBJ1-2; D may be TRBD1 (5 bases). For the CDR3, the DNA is TGTGCCACCAGCAGAGATCGCCTTGCGGGGGACGGCTACACCTTC. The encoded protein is CATSRDRLAGDGYTF.